This T cell receptor (beta chain) was obtained from a study of blood T cell repertoires in COVID-19 (dated by TCRdb to 2019 to 2021). At the level of the whole study: Samples from collaborators originated in the United States, Italy and Spain and spanned both the acute and convalescent phases of COVID-19. HLA class I and class II types, where available, came from metadata supplied by the sample provider rather than from assay-based typing. Subjects who had been exposed to COVID-19, were actively infected with it, or had recovered from it provided the deeply sampled blood TCRbeta repertoires that made up the dataset. The material from the prospective study consisted of cDNA or gDNA derived from T cells, B-cell-depleted T cells, or PBMCs. Samples came from the ongoing ImmuneRACE study (first 160 participants) plus 1,254 subjects from 6 global collaborators. The sample metadata nearly always contained a de-identified subject ID, COVID-19 status, age in years and sex. The repertoires were made available in a free public database intended to serve as a resource for research on the immune response to SARS-CoV-2. General findings and caveats noted by the study authors: The amount of clinical and demographic metadata varied by source and participant and was provided uncurated.

TCRbeta CDR3 regions were amplified from genomic DNA using the immunoSEQ Assay, a bias-controlled multiplex PCR. Processing in the source paper ran as follows. Nucleated cell counts per sample were estimated from amplification of reference gene primers within the assay. To quantify the absolute abundance of each unique TCRbeta CDR3 rearrangement, sequence reads were collapsed and filtered. For each sample, productive Simpson clonality was calculated as the square root of Simpson's diversity index across productive rearrangements. Not all clones reach the TCRdb copy of this immuneACCESS table, which keeps in-frame sequences only. Checked studies attribute under half of the gap to unresolved V genes and leave the rest unexplained. That table is the source of V, J and clone size, and D and trimming were worked out from the DNA. Counted in this sample were about 130,000 clones; around 87% of them appeared once. The top ten clonotypes cover 18% of the sample.

Samples from volunteer blood donors who had recovered from COVID-19 were contributed by a second Seattle source. Whole blood was collected in K2EDTA tubes by collaborating institutions according to the institutions' own protocols. For TCRbeta analysis, collaborators shipped samples as frozen whole blood, isolated PBMCs, or DNA extracted from either of those sample types. Comment on this clone: There is no known antigen for this receptor. Base quality data are lacking; no much larger clone is found one base away.

The sequence derives from a woman aged 50 to 60 who had recovered from COVID-19. Sequenced: peripheral blood.

The encoded CDR3 is CASSLAGGYTEAFF. The DNA is as follows: TGTGCCAGCAGTTTAGCAGGGGGCTACACTGAAGCTTTCTTT. The V and J genes are TRBV28 and TRBJ1-1, with TRBD1 identical over 8 junction bases. Compared with germline, V lacks 2 bases and J lacks 3 bases; bases without a gene match: 2. Including cysteine and phenylalanine, the CDR3 has 14 amino acids. This entry keeps only the CDR3 DNA: 42 bases, framed from base 1. The germline V gene supplies CDR1 MDHEN and CDR2 SYDVKM.